This T cell receptor beta chain stems from a study of CD8 T cells in Susac syndrome. V shed 4 bases, J shed 8 bases, and the junction held 9 bases outside the gene matches. The CDR3 runs to 16 residues. Germline values: CDR1 SGHVS, CDR2 FQNEAQ. High-throughput TCR beta sequencing covered peripheral CD8+ and CD4+ T cells. When the RNA was reverse transcribed, random hexamers were used with an input of about 0.45 to 1 ug. TCR beta CDR3 was amplified by immunoSEQ multiplex PCR. This amplification extended across 54 Vbeta and 13 Jbeta segments. One entry per CDR3 protein results from TCRdb running MiXCR on the immunoSEQ multiplex PCR reads. Of approximately 230,000 distinct CDR3 sequences listed, about 94% were seen once; the top ten hold 0.055% to 0.075%.

Sequencing was done on a sample of CD4+ T cells from PBMCs. The TCR was taken from a human donor with multiple sclerosis. This sequence joins TRBV7-8 and TRBJ1-4; 11 bases are shared with TRBD1. CDR3 in amino acids: CASSSGTGGRGEKLFF. CDR3 bases: TGTGCCAGCAGCTCCGGGACAGGGGGAAGAGGGGAAAAACTGTTTTTT.